This entry lists 5 T cell receptor beta chains sequenced from one sample in a study of cytomegalovirus exposure and HLA in healthy donors. The primer mix had 60 Vbeta and 13 Jbeta primers. Here immunoSEQ multiplex PCR was the method, and the copy in TCRdb shows in-frame clones only, minus some. The data contain 130,000 to 150,000 clones, over 65% of them seen just once; the ten biggest clones take up 4.3%. Sequencing used PBMCs. The receptors were gathered from a man between 18 and 29 years old in good health and CMV-seropositive.

This rearrangement joins TRBV7-6 to TRBJ2-7; perhaps TRBD1 as D (6 bases). V dropped 4 bases and J dropped 3 bases, with 13 bases sitting between them. The CDR3 is 14 amino acids. CDR1 is SGHVS and CDR2 is FNYEAQ in the germline V gene. The chain's CDR3 is CASSSQGQYYEQYF. The DNA of the CDR3 is TGTGCCAGCAGCTCTCAAGGACAGTACTACGAGCAGTACTTC.

The chain is built from TRBV13 and TRBJ2-5; 9 bases align to TRBD2. Germline loops: CDR1 PRHDT, CDR2 FYEKMQ (reference sequence). CDR3 length: 14 amino acids. J lost 5 bases, V lost 6 bases, and 7 bases had no gene match. CDR3 DNA: TGTGCCAGCAGGCGGGGGGGCGTTGGGGAGACCCAGTACTTC. It yields the protein CASRRGGVGETQYF.

J is TRBJ1-2 and V is TRBV2; D not certain. In germline, CDR1 is SNHLY, CDR2 FYNNEI. V shed 11 bases and J shed 8 bases, with 15 bases lying between them. This CDR3 is 11 amino acids long. In nucleotides, the CDR3 is TGTGCCCAAAGGTCGGGTAGGGGCTACACCTTC. This codes for CAQRSGRGYTF.

The V and J genes are TRBV19 and TRBJ1-4; the D is unclear. CDR3 size: 14 residues. Trimming left V 2 bases short and J 8 bases short, with 12 bases between. Germline V gene lookup returns CDR1 LNHDA and CDR2 SQIVND (reference sequence). The CDR3: CASSINPGWEKLFF. The CDR3 DNA sequence: TGTGCCAGTAGTATAAATCCAGGTTGGGAAAAACTGTTTTTT.

This clone was counted only a few times. The chain recombines TRBV7-9 with TRBJ2-5; TRBD2 aligns across 13 bases. The CDR3 sequence is 17 residues long. Germline V gene lookup returns CDR1 SEHNR and CDR2 FQNEAQ (reference sequence). Trimming removed 1 base from V and 3 bases from J; junction bases left unmatched: 5. CDR3: CASSLGVGLAGEETQYF. CDR3 DNA: TGTGCCAGCAGCTTAGGGGTAGGACTAGCGGGGGAAGAGACCCAGTACTTC.